These 24 T cell receptor beta chains share one sample of origin, sequenced in a study of T cells in Graves' hyperthyroidism and ophthalmopathy. Authors of the study amplified TCR beta CDR3 regions from RNA transcripts. The primer set for the first-round RT-PCR of the TCR CDR3 was HTBI. TCRdb re-analysed the multiplex PCR reads in MiXCR, keeping a single row per CDR3 protein. In the table there are hundreds of thousands of distinct CDR3 sequences, roughly 13% of which are singletons. Source material: blood. These receptors came from a woman aged 25-40 years with Graves' hyperthyroidism.

The rearrangement joins TRBV18 to TRBJ2-7; 14 positions agree with TRBD2. Germline V gene sequence: CDR1 KGHSH, CDR2 LQKENI. The CDR3 has 15 residues. V shed 5 bases, J shed 1 base, and the junction held 1 base outside the gene matches. Here the CDR3 reads CASSRTSGGSYEQYF. DNA for the CDR3: TGTGCCAGCTCAAGGACTAGCGGGGGGTCCTACGAGCAGTACTTC.

Many counts were recorded for this clonotype. The chain is built from TRBV4-1 and TRBJ2-7, with D perhaps matching TRBD1 or TRBD2 (5 bases each). The germline CDR1 and CDR2 sequences are MGHRA and YSYEKL. This CDR3 comprises 15 residues. V lost 3 bases and J lost 3, with 15 bases in between. The CDR3 coding sequence is TGCGCCAGCAGCCAGGGGCGAGGAGGTATCTACGAGCAGTACTTC. Encoded protein: CASSQGRGGIYEQYF.

The chain uses TRBV6-1 and TRBJ2-1, with 9 bases matching TRBD2. V shed 6 bases, J shed 4 bases, and the junction held 7 bases outside the gene matches. Per germline, CDR1 MNHNS and CDR2 SASEGT. This CDR3 is 15 amino acids long. For the CDR3, the DNA is TGTGCCAGCAGCCCCATAGCGGGAGATTACAATGAGCAGTTCTTC. As protein: CASSPIAGDYNEQFF.

This clonotype was picked up a small number of times. The J gene is TRBJ2-1, the V gene TRBV24-1, with 7 nucleotides matching TRBD1. This CDR3 is built from 15 residues. Germline V gives CDR1 KGHDR, CDR2 SFDVKD. The ends lost 4 bases at V and 1 base at J; junction bases unmatched: 3. CDR3: CATSDATGSYNEQFF. DNA for the CDR3: TGTGCCACCAGTGACGCGACAGGGTCCTACAATGAGCAGTTCTTC.

This chain links TRBV27 with TRBJ2-7, with D perhaps matching TRBD1 or TRBD2 (5 bases each). Germline V gives CDR1 MNHEY, CDR2 SMNVEV (reference sequence). The CDR3 loop spans 14 amino acids. Trimming took off 8 bases at V and 5 bases at J, with 19 bases between the two ends. The CDR3 spells CASRNWGLTNEQYF. The CDR3 DNA is TGTGCCAGCCGCAATTGGGGGTTGACGAACGAGCAGTACTTC.

This clonotype was counted many times. The chain carries TRBV28 and TRBJ1-1, with 11 bases matching TRBD1. V lost 2 bases to trimming and J lost 10 bases; unmatched junction nucleotides: 6. CDR3 length: 14 amino acids. Per germline, CDR1 MDHEN and CDR2 SYDVKM. This CDR3 is CASSLRTGGEIAFF. Written as DNA, the CDR3 is TGTGCCAGCAGTTTAAGGACAGGGGGCGAGATAGCTTTCTTT.

Notes on this clonotype: It is unclear where the CDR3 begins or ends on the DNA, so no DNA is shown, and the CDR3 is as TCRdb lists it. The chain employs TRBV2 and TRBJ2-1; TRBD2 is the table's D call, not checked against the DNA. The germline gives CDR1 SNHLY, CDR2 FYNNEI. Termini included, the CDR3 measures 13 amino acids. CDR3 amino acids: CASIEGPVASGIF.

This clonotype came up a few times. In nucleotides, the CDR3 is TGCGCCAGCAGCTTGACGGCAGACCACCTGGAGACCCAGTACTTC. It translates to CASSLTADHLETQYF. This sequence joins TRBV5-1 and TRBJ2-5; D not resolved. Germline lookup yields CDR1 SGHRS and CDR2 YFSETQ. This CDR3 contains 15 residues. V lost 1 base and J 5 bases, leaving 15 bases between the germline ends.

This clonotype appeared many times. The chain joins TRBV11-2 to TRBJ2-7, with 7 bases lining up with TRBD2. CDR3 length equals 13 residues. CDR1 and CDR2 from the germline V gene are SGHAT and FQNNGV. Trimming cost V 8 bases and J 7 bases; bases outside gene matches: 11. CDR3 region: CASSSAGVYEQYF. The CDR3 nucleotides read TGTGCCAGCTCCTCTGCGGGAGTCTATGAGCAGTACTTC.

The sample holds a few counts of this clonotype. The chain carries TRBV27 and TRBJ1-5; no definite D call. Germline CDR1 reads MNHEY; CDR2 reads SMNVEV (reference sequence). V was clipped by 4 bases and J by 9 bases, with 13 bases between them. The CDR3 has 13 residues. This CDR3 reads CASSSASFLPQHF. As DNA, the CDR3 is TGTGCCAGCAGTTCGGCCTCGTTTCTGCCCCAGCATTTT.

Turning to this clonotype: A much larger clone sits a single nucleotide away, making a read error possible. The CDR3 coding sequence is TGTGCCAGCAGCTTGGGCGTGGCGAACACTGAAGCTTTCTTT. The encoded protein is CASSLGVANTEAFF. The genes are TRBV5-6 and TRBJ1-1; unclear D gene. V was trimmed by 0 bases and J by 1 base, leaving 7 bases between them. Looked up from germline, CDR1 is SGHDT and CDR2 is YYEEEE. The CDR3 is made up of 14 amino acids. The full variable domain, with the rest looked up from reference TRBV5-6 and TRBJ1-1, is DAGVTQSPTHLIKTRGQQVTLRCSPKSGHDTVSWYQQALGQGPQFIFQYYEEEERQRGNFPDRFSGHQFPNYSSELNVNALLLGDSALYLCASSLGVANTEAFFGQGTRLTVV.

J is TRBJ2-2 and V is TRBV29-1, with D tentatively TRBD1 (6 bases). CDR3 length: 14 amino acids. The germline V gene has CDR1 SQVTM and CDR2 ANQGSEA. The ends were cut back, 7 bases at V and 1 base at J, with 13 bases in the middle. This chain's CDR3 is CSARGHKNTGELFF. In nucleotides, the CDR3 is TGCAGCGCCCGGGGACACAAGAACACCGGGGAGCTGTTTTTT.

Many counts were recorded for this clonotype. This chain connects TRBV7-9 to TRBJ2-7; 10 bases match TRBD2. Per germline, CDR1 SEHNR and CDR2 FQNEAQ (reference sequence). With 5 bases clipped from V and 1 base from J, the junction kept 5 bases outside the gene matches. This CDR3 has 15 residues. The CDR3 sequence is CASSLSGRESYEQYF. The CDR3 region has the DNA TGTGCCAGCAGCCTAAGCGGGAGGGAATCCTACGAGCAGTACTTC.

DNA for the CDR3: TGTGCCAGCAGCTTAGCGAATATGGCTAGTGGTGAGACCCAGTACTTC. Amino acids: CASSLANMASGETQYF. J is TRBJ2-5 and V is TRBV11-2; D ambiguous. Per germline, CDR1 SGHAT and CDR2 FQNNGV. The CDR3 is 16 amino acids. V was pared by 1 base and J by 5 bases, with 17 bases between. The entire variable domain, with the rest obtained from reference TRBV11-2 and TRBJ2-5, is as follows: EAGVAQSPRYKIIEKRQSVAFWCNPISGHATLYWYQQILGQGPKLLIQFQNNGVVDDSQLPKDRFSAERLKGVDSTLKIQPAKLEDSAVYLCASSLANMASGETQYFGPGTRLLVL.

This clonotype was recorded many times. The chain joins TRBV2 to TRBJ2-3; tentative D call: TRBD1 (6 bases). CDR3 length: 15 residues. CDR1 is SNHLY and CDR2 is FYNNEI in the germline V gene. V lost 6 bases, J lost 1 base, and 14 bases lay in between. CDR3 residues: CASRKQGGGTDTQYF. The CDR3 DNA reads as TGTGCCAGCAGGAAACAGGGTGGTGGCACAGATACGCAGTATTTT.

This clonotype came up many times. This chain connects TRBV12-3 or TRBV12-4 to TRBJ2-5, with D perhaps TRBD2 (6 bases). Deletions cut 3 bases from V and 5 bases from J, with 16 bases between. This CDR3 is 15 amino acids long. CDR3 protein: CASSFQGRGIETQYF. The CDR3 nucleotides are TGTGCCAGCAGTTTCCAAGGTCGGGGGATTGAGACCCAGTACTTC.

This chain joins TRBV20-1 and TRBJ1-5, with 8 bases lining up with TRBD1. The CDR3 consists of 14 residues. V was pared by 6 bases and J by 0 bases, with 4 bases of the junction left unmatched. Germline assignment: CDR1 DFQATT and CDR2 SNEGSKA (reference sequence). DNA of the CDR3: TGCAGTGCCATGACAGGGGCTAGCAATCAGCCCCAGCATTTT. Residues: CSAMTGASNQPQHF.

This clonotype was observed many times. The junction differs from germline at one of its ends, possibly a read error. The chain employs TRBV2 and TRBJ2-2; D tentatively reads TRBD1 or TRBD2 (6 bases each). Per the germline V gene, CDR1 is SNHLY and CDR2 is FYNNEI. The CDR3 is made up of 15 amino acids. The CDR3 reads CASVRGPQNPGELFF. CDR3 coding DNA: TGTGCCAGCGTCCGGGGGCCTCAGAACCCCGGGGAGCTGTTTTTT.

This clonotype has at least ten counts. The rearrangement links TRBV6-2 or TRBV6-3 to TRBJ1-2; D gene uncertain. V was shortened by 0 bases and J by 8 bases, with 7 bases between the two germline ends. Germline CDR1 reads MNHEY; CDR2 reads SVGEGT. The CDR3 has 12 amino acids. The CDR3 loop reads CASSYSTTGYTF. CDR3 sequence (DNA): TGTGCCAGCAGTTACTCGACAACGGGCTACACCTTC.

A few counts support this clonotype. The chain links TRBV10-3 to TRBJ2-2; no definite D call. Trimming stripped 8 bases from V and 3 bases from J, with 4 bases between. CDR1 and CDR2 (germline): ENHRY, SYGVKD. This CDR3 has 11 amino acids. The CDR3 DNA reads as TGTGCCATCGGCTACACCGGGGAGCTGTTTTTT. Protein: CAIGYTGELFF.

This clonotype was counted ten times or more. V and J are TRBV20-1 and TRBJ2-7, with D tentatively TRBD1 (5 bases). Per germline, CDR1 DFQATT and CDR2 SNEGSKA (reference sequence). CDR3 size: 12 residues. Trimming took off 8 bases at V and 3 bases at J, with 14 bases between the two ends. CDR3 DNA: TGCAGTCCGGGCCCAACAGGCTACGAGCAGTACTTC. Amino acid sequence: CSPGPTGYEQYF.

This clonotype showed up just a few times. V and J are TRBV18 and TRBJ2-5; D perhaps matches TRBD1 (6 bases). The CDR3 contains 15 residues. Per germline, CDR1 KGHSH and CDR2 LQKENI. V shed 6 bases and J shed 1 base, with 15 bases lying between them. CDR3 in DNA: TGTGCCAGCTCCAGAAATGAGGGGGTCCAAGAGACCCAGTACTTC. It encodes CASSRNEGVQETQYF.

This clonotype was observed a handful of times. The chain combines TRBV3-1 with TRBJ2-4; tentative D call: TRBD1 (7 bases). The V gene lost 6 bases and the J gene lost 0 bases, with 18 bases spanning the gap. CDR3 length equals 17 residues. The germline V gene has CDR1 LGHDT and CDR2 YNNKEL (reference sequence). The CDR3 nucleotides are TGTGCCAGCAGTCGACAGGGAGCGGGTCTAGCCAAAAACATTCAGTACTTC. Protein: CASSRQGAGLAKNIQYF.

This clonotype was observed a few times. The chain recombines TRBV9 with TRBJ2-1; 14 positions match TRBD2. The CDR3 is 16 amino acids. Germline-derived CDR1 and CDR2 are SGDLS and YYNGEE. V shed 4 bases, J shed 13 bases, and the junction held 13 bases outside the gene matches. In nucleotides, the CDR3 is TGTGCCAGCAGCTCACAAGCGGGACTAGCGGGAGCGGATCAGTTCTTC. It yields the protein CASSSQAGLAGADQFF.